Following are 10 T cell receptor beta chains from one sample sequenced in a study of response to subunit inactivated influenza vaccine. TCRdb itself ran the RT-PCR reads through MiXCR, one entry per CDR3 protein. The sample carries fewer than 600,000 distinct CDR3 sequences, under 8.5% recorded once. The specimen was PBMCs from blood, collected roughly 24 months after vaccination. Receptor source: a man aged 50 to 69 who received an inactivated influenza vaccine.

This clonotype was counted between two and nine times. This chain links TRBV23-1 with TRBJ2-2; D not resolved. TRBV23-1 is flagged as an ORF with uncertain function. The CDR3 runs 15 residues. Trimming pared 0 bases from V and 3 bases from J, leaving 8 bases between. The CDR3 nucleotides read TGCGCCAGCAGTCAATCCGGACCCCACACCGGGGAGCTGTTTTTT. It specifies CASSQSGPHTGELFF.

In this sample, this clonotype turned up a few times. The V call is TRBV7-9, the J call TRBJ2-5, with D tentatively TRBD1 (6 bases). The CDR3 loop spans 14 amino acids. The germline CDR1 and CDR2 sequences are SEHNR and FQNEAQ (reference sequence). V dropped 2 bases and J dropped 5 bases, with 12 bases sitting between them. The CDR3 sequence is CASSLRQGFETQYF. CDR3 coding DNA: TGTGCCAGCAGCTTACGGCAGGGGTTTGAGACCCAGTACTTC.

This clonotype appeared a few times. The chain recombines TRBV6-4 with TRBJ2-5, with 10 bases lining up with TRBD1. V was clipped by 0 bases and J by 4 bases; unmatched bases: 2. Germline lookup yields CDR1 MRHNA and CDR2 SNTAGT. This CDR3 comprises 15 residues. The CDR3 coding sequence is TGTGCCAGCAGTGACTCGACAGGGGGCGGAGAGACCCAGTACTTC. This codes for CASSDSTGGGETQYF.

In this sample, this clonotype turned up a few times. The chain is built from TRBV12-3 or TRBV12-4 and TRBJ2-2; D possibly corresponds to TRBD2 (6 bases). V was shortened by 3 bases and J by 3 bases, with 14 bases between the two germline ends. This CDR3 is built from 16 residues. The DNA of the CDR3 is TGTGCCAGCAGTTTTTCCCTGGGAGGAGACACCGGGGAGCTGTTTTTT. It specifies CASSFSLGGDTGELFF.

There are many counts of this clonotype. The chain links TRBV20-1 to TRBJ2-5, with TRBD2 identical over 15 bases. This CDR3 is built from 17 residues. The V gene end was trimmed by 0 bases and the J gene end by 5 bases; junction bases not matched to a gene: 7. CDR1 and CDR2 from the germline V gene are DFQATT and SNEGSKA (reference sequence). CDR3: CSARDGLAGGPEETQYF. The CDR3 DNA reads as TGCAGTGCTAGAGATGGACTAGCGGGAGGGCCGGAGGAGACCCAGTACTTC.

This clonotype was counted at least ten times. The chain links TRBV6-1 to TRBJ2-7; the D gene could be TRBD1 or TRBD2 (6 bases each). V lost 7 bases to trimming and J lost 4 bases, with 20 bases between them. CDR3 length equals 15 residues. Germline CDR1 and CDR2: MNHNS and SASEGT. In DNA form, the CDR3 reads TGTGCCAGCACCCATCGACAGGAGGGACTTTACGAGCAGTACTTC. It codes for CASTHRQEGLYEQYF.

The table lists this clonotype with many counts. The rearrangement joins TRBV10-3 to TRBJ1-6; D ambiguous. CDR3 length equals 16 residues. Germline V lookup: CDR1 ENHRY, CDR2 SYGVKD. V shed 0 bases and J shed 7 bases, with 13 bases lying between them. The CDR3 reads CAISESQGQINSPLHF. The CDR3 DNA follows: TGTGCCATCAGTGAGTCGCAAGGGCAGATAAATTCACCCCTCCACTTT.

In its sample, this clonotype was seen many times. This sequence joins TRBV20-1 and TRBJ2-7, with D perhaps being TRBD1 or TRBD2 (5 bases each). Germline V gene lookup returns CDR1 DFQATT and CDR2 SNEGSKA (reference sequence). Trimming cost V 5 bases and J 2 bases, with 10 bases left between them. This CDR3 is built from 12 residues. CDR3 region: CSAAGTAYEQYF. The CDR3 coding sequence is TGCAGTGCTGCCGGGACCGCCTACGAGCAGTACTTC.

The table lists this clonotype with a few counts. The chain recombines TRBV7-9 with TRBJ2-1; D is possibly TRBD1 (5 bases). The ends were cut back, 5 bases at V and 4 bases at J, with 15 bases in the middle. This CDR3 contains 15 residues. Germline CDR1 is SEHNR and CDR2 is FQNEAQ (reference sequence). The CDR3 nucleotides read TGTGCCAGCAGCCTAGACAGTCCCCTTTACAATGAGCAGTTCTTC. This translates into CASSLDSPLYNEQFF.

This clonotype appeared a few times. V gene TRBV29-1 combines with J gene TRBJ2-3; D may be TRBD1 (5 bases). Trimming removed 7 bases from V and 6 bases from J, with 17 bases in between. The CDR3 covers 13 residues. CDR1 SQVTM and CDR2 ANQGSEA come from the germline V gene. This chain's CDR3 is CSAHRRGTDTQYF. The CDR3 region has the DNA TGCAGCGCCCACCGTAGGGGTACGGATACGCAGTATTTT.